The next 9 T cell receptor beta chains were all read from a single sample in a study of identical twins. TCRdb reanalysed the 5' RACE reads using MiXCR and keeps one entry per CDR3 protein. The data contain about 100,000 distinct CDR3 sequences, about 6% of them seen just once; the ten biggest clones take up over 9.5%. Sequenced sample: memory T cells sorted from blood. The origin of the receptors is a woman between 50 and 59 years old in good health.

This clonotype was observed many times. V gene TRBV12-3 or TRBV12-4 combines with J gene TRBJ2-7; D ambiguous. The V gene lost 3 bases and the J gene lost 2 bases, with 8 bases spanning the gap. There are 13 residues in the CDR3. The DNA of the CDR3 is TGTGCCAGCAGTTTGGTGACCGCCTACGAGCAGTACTTC. It codes for CASSLVTAYEQYF.

This clonotype was recorded at least ten times. The chain joins TRBV6-6 to TRBJ2-7; the match to TRBD2 covers 7 bases. From germline, CDR1 is MNHNY and CDR2 SVGAGI (reference sequence). Germline trimming cut 4 bases from V and 4 bases from J; bases unmatched to any gene: 4. This CDR3 has 13 amino acids. For the CDR3, the DNA is TGTGCCAGCAGTTCTCGCGGGAGTTACGAGCAGTACGTC. Its protein product is CASSSRGSYEQYV.

In this sample, this clonotype turned up many times. The gene calls are TRBV12-3 or TRBV12-4 and TRBJ2-1; tentative D call: TRBD1 (6 bases). V was shortened by 8 bases and J by 1 base, with 12 bases between the two germline ends. CDR3 length: 14 amino acids. CDR3 sequence reads: CASRRDTSYNEQFF. The CDR3 region has the DNA TGTGCCAGCCGACGGGACACATCCTACAATGAGCAGTTCTTC.

This clonotype has just a few counts. The chain couples TRBV6-6 to TRBJ2-2; 7 bases match TRBD1. Losses at the gene ends were 8 bases for V and 0 bases for J; bases not matched to a gene: 6. Germline CDR1 reads MNHNY; CDR2 reads SVGAGI (reference sequence). This CDR3 is built from 15 residues. Here the CDR3 DNA reads TGTGCCAGCTTGACAGGGCCTGCGAACACCGGGGAGCTGTTTTTT. It encodes CASLTGPANTGELFF.

The chain carries TRBV27 and TRBJ2-7; 9 bases match TRBD1. Germline values: CDR1 MNHEY, CDR2 SMNVEV (reference sequence). The J segment lost 5 bases and the V segment lost 6 bases, leaving 5 bases of the junction unmatched. The CDR3 has 13 amino acids. The CDR3 loop is CASRQGARHEQYF. Here the CDR3 DNA reads TGTGCCAGCAGACAGGGGGCGCGCCACGAGCAGTACTTC.

This clonotype was seen ten or more times. This sequence joins TRBV7-9 and TRBJ1-1, with 8 nucleotides matching TRBD1. V gave up 6 bases and J gave up 4 bases; unmatched junction bases: 7. Germline V gene lookup returns CDR1 SEHNR and CDR2 FQNEAQ (reference sequence). CDR3 length: 14 amino acids. CDR3: CASRKQGEGTEAFF. CDR3 nucleotide sequence: TGTGCCAGCAGAAAACAGGGGGAGGGCACTGAAGCTTTCTTT.

This clonotype showed up many times. This chain connects TRBV20-1 to TRBJ1-4; 10 bases line up with TRBD1. V trimming: 5 bases; J trimming: 3 bases; junction bases outside the gene matches: 3. The CDR3 has 14 residues. Germline values: CDR1 DFQATT, CDR2 SNEGSKA (reference sequence). The CDR3 is CSAQDRGPNEKLFF. DNA of the CDR3: TGCAGTGCTCAAGACAGGGGGCCTAATGAAAAACTGTTTTTT.

This clonotype was counted between two and nine times. This chain uses TRBV3-1 with TRBJ1-6; TRBD1 matches at 9 bases. The CDR3 is made up of 15 amino acids. Germline CDR1 reads LGHDT; CDR2 reads YNNKEL (reference sequence). V was pared by 4 bases and J by 7 bases, with 5 bases of the junction left unmatched. CDR3 amino acids: CASSPAGTGNSPLHF. The DNA for the CDR3 is TGTGCCAGCAGCCCGGCCGGGACAGGGAATTCACCCCTCCACTTT.

The sample holds many counts of this clonotype. The chain employs TRBV20-1 and TRBJ2-1, with TRBD1 as a possible D gene (6 bases). Trimming stripped 1 base from V and 7 bases from J, with 23 bases between. There are 17 residues in the CDR3. CDR1 is DFQATT, CDR2 SNEGSKA, per germline (reference sequence). The CDR3 bases are TGCAGTGCTAGAGTGGGGAGTATCTTACGGCAGGGGAATGAGCAGTTCTTC. Translation gives CSARVGSILRQGNEQFF.